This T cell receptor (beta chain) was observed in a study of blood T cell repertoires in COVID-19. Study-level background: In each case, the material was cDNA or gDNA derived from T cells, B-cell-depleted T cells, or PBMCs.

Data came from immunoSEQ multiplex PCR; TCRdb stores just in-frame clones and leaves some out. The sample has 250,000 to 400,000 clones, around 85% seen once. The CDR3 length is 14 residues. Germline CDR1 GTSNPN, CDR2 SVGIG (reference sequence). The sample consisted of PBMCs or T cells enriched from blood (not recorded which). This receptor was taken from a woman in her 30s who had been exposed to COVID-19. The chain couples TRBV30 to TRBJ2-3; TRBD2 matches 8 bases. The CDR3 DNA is TGTGCGCAAACCATGACTAGCGGCACAGATACGCAGTATTTT. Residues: CAQTMTSGTDTQYF.